This section outlines one T cell receptor (beta chain) sequence together with its context. The antigen remains undetermined. The repertoire was sequenced with immunoSEQ multiplex PCR; TCRdb's copy has only in-frame clones and lacks some. This table holds over 50,000 clones, around 90% found once. Trimming cost V 2 bases and J 4 bases; bases outside gene matches: 7. CDR1 is MNHEY and CDR2 is SVGAGI in the germline V gene. This CDR3 spans 16 amino acids. These data belong to a study of T cell responses to AZD1222 COVID-19 vaccine. Study context: Whether given at about 4 or about 12 weeks, second doses were pooled. Regarding the study as a whole: An increase in Spike-specific TCR breadth and depth was observed after two AZD1222 doses. Clonal diversity was possibly underestimated, and white British individuals and females predominated among donors. The reported proportion of spike-specific TCRs targeting unmutated variant regions was nearly half.

This TCR came from an adult in good health. The chain recombines TRBV6-5 with TRBJ1-4, with 7 positions matching TRBD1. Sequenced material: peripheral blood, taken on day 0 of AZD1222 vaccination. This chain's CDR3 is CASSYVMNRGNEKLFF. CDR3 sequence (DNA): TGTGCCAGCAGTTACGTGATGAACAGGGGTAATGAAAAACTGTTTTTT.